This TCR beta chain was retrieved from a study of T cell responses to AZD1222 COVID-19 vaccine. Whole-study findings and limits: After the peak T cell response, and only then, were repertoires sampled. A mostly white British donor set with more females was recruited, and clonal diversity was possibly underestimated.

Notes on this clone: Its target is unknown.

TCRdb keeps only in-frame clones here, not all; method: immunoSEQ multiplex PCR. The data hold some 180,000 clones, with roughly 92% observed a single time. The TCR originated in an adult who received the AZD1222 COVID-19 vaccine. The source was peripheral blood, collected 28 days after the second AZD1222 dose.

CDR3 DNA sequence: TGTGCCAGCTCACCACCGGGGGGCCGGTTGAACACTGAAGCTTTCTTT. Translated: CASSPPGGRLNTEAFF. This chain joins TRBV18 and TRBJ1-1; tentative D call: TRBD1 (6 bases). The CDR3 sequence is 16 residues long. Trimming removed 0 bases from V and 0 bases from J, with 11 bases in between. Germline CDR1 KGHSH, CDR2 LQKENI.